The clone carrying this TCR beta chain was counted many times. According to the study, genomic DNA was the template for TCR beta VDJ and CDR3 profiling. TCRdb redid the calling of the reads with MiXCR, one entry per CDR3 protein. This repertoire shows tens of thousands of distinct CDR3 sequences, approximately 54% found once; its top ten account for about 8.3%. The data are from a study of CD8+CD57+ T cells in acquired aplastic anemia. V was pared by 4 bases and J by 0 bases, with 16 bases between. The germline gives CDR1 SGHNT, CDR2 YYREEE (reference sequence). The CDR3 sequence is 16 residues long. Sequenced: sorted CD4+, CD8+, or CD8+CD57+ T cells (not recorded which) from PBMCs. J is TRBJ2-5 and V is TRBV5-4, with D uncertain. The TCR comes from a human donor in good health, serving as a control. CDR3 sequence (DNA): TGTGCCAGCAGCCCCGGACCGGGCGCGTACCAAGAGACCCAGTACTTC. Translation gives CASSPGPGAYQETQYF.